One sample yielded the 2 T cell receptor beta chains listed below, sequenced in a study of T-cell memory formation after mild COVID-19. Each CDR3 protein gets one entry after TCRdb re-called the 5' RACE reads with MiXCR. The table lists roughly 580,000 distinct CDR3 sequences, under 20% of them singletons, with around 11% in the top ten. Sequenced sample: PBMCs or a T cell subset sorted from them (not recorded which). The receptors here all came from an adult woman who had mild COVID-19 (a few samples of this study predate the infection). Cell type and time point are not known.

This clonotype turned up a few times. This rearrangement joins TRBV28 to TRBJ1-5, with D hard to call. The CDR3 is 14 amino acids. Trimming removed 3 bases from V and 4 bases from J, with 10 bases in between. CDR1 and CDR2 from the germline V gene are MDHEN and SYDVKM. This CDR3 is CASSFFGPNQPQHF. The CDR3 DNA follows: TGTGCCAGCAGTTTTTTCGGCCCGAATCAGCCCCAGCATTTT.

A word on this clonotype: The junction does not match germline at one end; this may be a read error. The J gene is TRBJ1-1, the V gene TRBV5-1; D is possibly TRBD1 (6 bases). This CDR3 is built from 15 residues. Germline-derived CDR1 and CDR2 are SGHRS and YFSETQ. CDR3 amino acids: CASSLAGTLNTEAFF. CDR3 coding DNA: TGCGCCAGCAGCTTGGCCGGGACACTGAACACTGAAGCTTTTTTT.